The TCR beta chain described here comes from a study of T cell repertoires in cytomegalovirus infection. Study summary: Epitope selection comprised recently identified HLA-C-restricted CMV epitopes and well-studied HLA-B-restricted CMV epitopes. The public TCR beta signatures pointed to both CMV infection and matching HLA type.

TCRdb redid the calling of the reads with MiXCR, one entry per CDR3 protein. The sample comprises around 360,000 distinct CDR3 sequences, approximately 30% of which are singletons, and around an eighth rests with the top ten. CDR3 length: 18 amino acids. The junction had 11 bases not matched to a gene; V was cut back by 6 bases and J by 0 bases. From germline, CDR1 is SGHTA and CDR2 FQGNSA. This clonotype came up many times. Its antigen is unknown. Overall study results and limits: Carriers of CMV and the relevant HLA type were discriminated by public TCR beta frequency. Dominating the ex vivo response were TCR beta clonotypes that were CMV-specific and HLA-C-restricted.

The V call is TRBV7-2, the J call TRBJ2-6; 7 bases are shared with TRBD1. This sequence was found in a human donor in good health (CMV status not recorded). Some clones in this sample may be carry-over from other donors' samples. The sequenced sample was cultured PBMCs, obtained from culture after CMV antigen stimulation. Here the CDR3 reads CASRADRELISGANVLTF. CDR3 bases: TGTGCCAGCAGAGCAGACAGGGAATTAATCTCTGGGGCCAACGTCCTGACTTTC.